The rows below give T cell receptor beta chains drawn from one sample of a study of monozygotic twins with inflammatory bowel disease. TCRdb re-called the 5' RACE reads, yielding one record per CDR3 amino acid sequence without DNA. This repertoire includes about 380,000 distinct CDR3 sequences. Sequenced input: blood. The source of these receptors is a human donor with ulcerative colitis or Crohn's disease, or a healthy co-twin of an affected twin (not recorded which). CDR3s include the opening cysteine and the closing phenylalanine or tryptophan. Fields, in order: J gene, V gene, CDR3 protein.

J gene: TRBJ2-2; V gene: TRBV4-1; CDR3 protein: CASSRPPGTAHTGELFF
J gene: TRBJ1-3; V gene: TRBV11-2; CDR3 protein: CASSLDQPGNEVDTIYF
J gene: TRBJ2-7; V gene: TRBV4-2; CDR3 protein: CASSQDLEAGGSLEYF
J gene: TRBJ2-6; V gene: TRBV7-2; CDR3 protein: CASSLVGFHSGANVLTF
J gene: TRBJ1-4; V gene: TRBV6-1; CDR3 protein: CASRWTGGGNEKLFF
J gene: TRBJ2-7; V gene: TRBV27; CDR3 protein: CASSLQGARQYF
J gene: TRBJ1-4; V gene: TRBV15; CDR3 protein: CATSRDLAKGAPKLFF
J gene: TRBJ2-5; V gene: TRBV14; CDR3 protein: CASSQGLLAGQETQYF
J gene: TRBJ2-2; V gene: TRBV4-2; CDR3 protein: CASSQEGGDTGELFF
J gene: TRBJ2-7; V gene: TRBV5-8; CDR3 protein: CASSPGTGVHEQYF
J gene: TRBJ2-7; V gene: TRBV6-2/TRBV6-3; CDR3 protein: CASSRGTEAYEQYF
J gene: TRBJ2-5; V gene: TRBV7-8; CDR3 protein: CASSLGQGKQETQYF
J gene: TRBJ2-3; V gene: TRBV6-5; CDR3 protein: CASSYSFRVRTDTQYF
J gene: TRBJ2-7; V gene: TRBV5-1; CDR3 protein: CASSPRLGLAGGDYDEQYF
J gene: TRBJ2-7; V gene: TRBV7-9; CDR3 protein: CASSSTTGVEYEQYF
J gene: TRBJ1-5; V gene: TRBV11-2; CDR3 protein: CASSLVRALGYSNQPQHF
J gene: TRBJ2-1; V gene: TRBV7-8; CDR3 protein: CASSALRGESGTPYNEQFF
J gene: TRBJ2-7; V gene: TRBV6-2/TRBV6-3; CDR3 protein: CASSYTWSYEQYF
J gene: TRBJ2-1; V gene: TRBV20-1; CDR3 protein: CSATSGGEQFF
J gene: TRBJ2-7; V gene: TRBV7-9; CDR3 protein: CASSPLHRALDEQYF
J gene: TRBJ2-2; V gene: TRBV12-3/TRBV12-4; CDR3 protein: CASLTLGTGRKLFF
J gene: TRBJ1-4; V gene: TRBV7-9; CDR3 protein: CASSFRRTGNEKLFF
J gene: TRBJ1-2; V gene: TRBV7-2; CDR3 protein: CASSNQGDLMDYGYTF
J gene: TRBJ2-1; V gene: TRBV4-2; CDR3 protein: CASSQDLASGTVFDEQFF
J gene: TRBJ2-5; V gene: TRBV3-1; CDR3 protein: CASSPTVTQETQYF